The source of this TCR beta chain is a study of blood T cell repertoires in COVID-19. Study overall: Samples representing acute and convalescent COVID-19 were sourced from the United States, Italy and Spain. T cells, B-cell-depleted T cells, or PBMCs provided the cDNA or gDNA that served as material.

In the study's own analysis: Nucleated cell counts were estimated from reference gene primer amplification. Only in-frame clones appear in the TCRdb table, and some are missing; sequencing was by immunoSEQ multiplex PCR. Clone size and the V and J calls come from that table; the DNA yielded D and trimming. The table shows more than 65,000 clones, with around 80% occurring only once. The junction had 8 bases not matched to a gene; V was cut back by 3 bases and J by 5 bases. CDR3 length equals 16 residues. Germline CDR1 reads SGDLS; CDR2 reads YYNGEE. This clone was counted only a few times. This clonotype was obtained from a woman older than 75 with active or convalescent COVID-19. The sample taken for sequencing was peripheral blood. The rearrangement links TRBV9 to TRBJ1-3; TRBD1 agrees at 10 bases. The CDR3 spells CASSARDRGFRNTIYF. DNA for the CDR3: TGTGCCAGCAGCGCCCGGGACAGGGGATTTAGAAACACCATATATTTT.